This TCR beta chain was documented in a study of blood T cell repertoires in COVID-19. Overall study context: From T cells, B-cell-depleted T cells, or PBMCs came the material, which was cDNA or gDNA.

TCRdb keeps only in-frame clones here, not all; method: immunoSEQ multiplex PCR. Of around 700,000 clones in the sample, over 80% were seen once. Per germline, CDR1 SGHTA and CDR2 FQGNSA. V was clipped by 1 base and J by 3 bases; unmatched bases: 6. The CDR3 loop spans 16 amino acids. The sequenced material came from peripheral blood. The receptor was derived from a woman in her late teens or twenties with acute or convalescent COVID-19. V and J are TRBV7-2 and TRBJ2-7, with 10 bases identical to TRBD2. CDR3 in amino acids: CASSLGLAGLLYEQYF. CDR3 in DNA: TGTGCCAGCAGCTTAGGACTAGCGGGCCTCCTCTACGAGCAGTACTTC.